These T cell receptor beta chains were read from a single sample in a study of shared clonotypes between healthy human individuals. Sequenced by immunoSEQ multiplex PCR; TCRdb stores in-frame clones only, minus some. Of roughly 2 million clones listed, approximately 94% were seen once; the top ten hold approximately 0.13%. Sequenced material: naive CD4+ T cells sorted from blood. The source of these receptors is a young man in good health. The CDR3 runs from the conserved cysteine through the conserved F or W. Fields, in order: CDR3 length, V gene, J gene, D gene, clone size, CDR3 protein, CDR3 DNA. D genes are given only for firm matches. Not every row has a clone size; where given, it reads once, few, many or a size class.

cdr3_length: 14
v_call: TRBV9
j_call: TRBJ2-7
d_call: NA
clone_size: NA
cdr3_aa: CASSVDPASYEQYF
cdr3_nt: TGTGCCAGCAGCGTAGACCCGGCCTCCTACGAGCAGTACTTC

cdr3_length: 14
v_call: TRBV2
j_call: TRBJ2-7
d_call: TRBD1
clone_size: NA
cdr3_aa: CASSADRWTYEQYF
cdr3_nt: TGTGCCAGCAGTGCGGACAGGTGGACCTACGAGCAGTACTTC

cdr3_length: 15
v_call: TRBV6-5
j_call: TRBJ2-7
d_call: NA
clone_size: NA
cdr3_aa: CASSPDHRGNYEQYF
cdr3_nt: TGTGCCAGCAGCCCGGATCATAGGGGGAACTACGAGCAGTACTTC

cdr3_length: 14
v_call: TRBV7-9
j_call: TRBJ1-2
d_call: NA
clone_size: NA
cdr3_aa: CASSLSPGSNGYTF
cdr3_nt: TGTGCCAGCAGCTTATCACCAGGGAGCAATGGCTACACCTTC

cdr3_length: 15
v_call: TRBV7-2
j_call: TRBJ2-7
d_call: TRBD2
clone_size: NA
cdr3_aa: CASSLRLAGVGEQYF
cdr3_nt: TGTGCCAGCAGCTTACGGCTAGCGGGAGTGGGTGAGCAGTACTTC

cdr3_length: 14
v_call: TRBV6-1
j_call: TRBJ1-1
d_call: NA
clone_size: NA
cdr3_aa: CASSDSSRAAEAFF
cdr3_nt: TGTGCCAGCAGTGACTCTTCGCGGGCGGCTGAAGCTTTCTTT

cdr3_length: 16
v_call: TRBV10-3
j_call: TRBJ1-2
d_call: NA
clone_size: NA
cdr3_aa: CAISDDSKDGVYGYTF
cdr3_nt: TGTGCCATCAGTGACGATAGTAAGGACGGAGTCTATGGCTACACCTTC

cdr3_length: 15
v_call: TRBV30
j_call: TRBJ1-4
d_call: NA
clone_size: once
cdr3_aa: CAWTGQGGPSQKLFF
cdr3_nt: TGTGCCTGGACAGGGCAAGGGGGGCCGTCTCAAAAACTGTTTTTT

cdr3_length: 15
v_call: TRBV11-3
j_call: TRBJ2-2
d_call: NA
clone_size: NA
cdr3_aa: CASSSTVVGTGELFF
cdr3_nt: TGTGCCAGCAGCTCGACAGTTGTTGGGACCGGGGAGCTGTTTTTT

cdr3_length: 14
v_call: TRBV5-1
j_call: TRBJ1-4
d_call: NA
clone_size: NA
cdr3_aa: CASSFQGPNEKLFF
cdr3_nt: TGCGCCAGCAGCTTTCAGGGACCTAATGAAAAACTGTTTTTT

cdr3_length: 13
v_call: TRBV5-6
j_call: TRBJ1-2
d_call: TRBD1
clone_size: NA
cdr3_aa: CASSPRDRGGYTF
cdr3_nt: TGTGCCAGCAGCCCCCGGGACAGGGGTGGCTACACCTTC

cdr3_length: 14
v_call: TRBV30
j_call: TRBJ2-3
d_call: TRBD2
clone_size: NA
cdr3_aa: CARGGGRPTDTQYF
cdr3_nt: TGTGCCCGGGGGGGCGGGAGGCCCACAGATACGCAGTATTTT

cdr3_length: 14
v_call: TRBV6-5
j_call: TRBJ1-2
d_call: NA
clone_size: NA
cdr3_aa: CASSSPTEAYGYTF
cdr3_nt: TGTGCCAGCAGTTCCCCGACGGAGGCCTATGGCTACACCTTC

cdr3_length: 13
v_call: TRBV2
j_call: TRBJ2-5
d_call: NA
clone_size: NA
cdr3_aa: CATQFWRQETQYF
cdr3_nt: TGTGCCACCCAGTTTTGGAGACAAGAGACCCAGTACTTC

cdr3_length: 14
v_call: TRBV6-5
j_call: TRBJ2-7
d_call: NA
clone_size: NA
cdr3_aa: CASKPVGWLNEQYF
cdr3_nt: TGTGCCAGCAAACCGGTGGGGTGGTTGAACGAGCAGTACTTC

cdr3_length: 13
v_call: TRBV5-6
j_call: TRBJ2-3
d_call: NA
clone_size: NA
cdr3_aa: CASSWEGTDTQYF
cdr3_nt: TGTGCCAGCAGTTGGGAAGGCACAGATACGCAGTATTTT

cdr3_length: 15
v_call: TRBV5-4
j_call: TRBJ2-3
d_call: NA
clone_size: NA
cdr3_aa: CASSRRLESTDTQYF
cdr3_nt: TGTGCCAGCAGTCGGAGACTAGAATCCACAGATACGCAGTATTTT

cdr3_length: 15
v_call: TRBV5-6
j_call: TRBJ1-1
d_call: NA
clone_size: NA
cdr3_aa: CASSLRGISNTEAFF
cdr3_nt: TGTGCCAGCAGCTTGAGAGGGATCTCGAACACTGAAGCTTTCTTT

cdr3_length: 15
v_call: TRBV5-1
j_call: TRBJ2-1
d_call: NA
clone_size: NA
cdr3_aa: CASSDGPEAYNEQFF
cdr3_nt: TGCGCCAGCAGCGACGGGCCTGAGGCCTACAATGAGCAGTTCTTC

cdr3_length: 16
v_call: TRBV4-1
j_call: TRBJ2-2
d_call: NA
clone_size: NA
cdr3_aa: CASSQEGYSNTGELFF
cdr3_nt: TGCGCCAGCAGCCAAGAAGGCTACTCGAACACCGGGGAGCTGTTTTTT

cdr3_length: 13
v_call: TRBV5-6
j_call: TRBJ2-5
d_call: NA
clone_size: NA
cdr3_aa: CASSLGGPETQYF
cdr3_nt: TGTGCCAGCAGCTTGGGAGGGCCAGAGACCCAGTACTTC

cdr3_length: 16
v_call: TRBV7-2
j_call: TRBJ1-2
d_call: TRBD1
clone_size: NA
cdr3_aa: CASSISGTGSVYGYTF
cdr3_nt: TGTGCCAGCAGCATCTCCGGGACAGGGTCGGTCTATGGCTACACCTTC

cdr3_length: 15
v_call: TRBV28
j_call: TRBJ1-1
d_call: NA
clone_size: NA
cdr3_aa: CASSSYWTGNTEAFF
cdr3_nt: TGTGCCAGCAGTTCCTATTGGACGGGAAACACTGAAGCTTTCTTT

cdr3_length: 14
v_call: TRBV19
j_call: TRBJ1-1
d_call: TRBD1
clone_size: NA
cdr3_aa: CASSRDRVNTEAFF
cdr3_nt: TGTGCCAGTAGTAGGGACAGGGTGAACACTGAAGCTTTCTTT

cdr3_length: 15
v_call: TRBV5-1
j_call: TRBJ2-2
d_call: TRBD2
clone_size: NA
cdr3_aa: CASSLESGKTGELFF
cdr3_nt: TGCGCCAGCAGCTTGGAAAGCGGGAAGACCGGGGAGCTGTTTTTT

cdr3_length: 13
v_call: TRBV19
j_call: TRBJ2-7
d_call: NA
clone_size: NA
cdr3_aa: CASRFHTKVGGYF
cdr3_nt: TGTGCCAGTAGGTTCCATACCAAGGTGGGAGGGTACTTC

cdr3_length: 19
v_call: TRBV12-2
j_call: TRBJ2-2
d_call: NA
clone_size: NA
cdr3_aa: CASRLRGGKREGRPGELFF
cdr3_nt: TGTGCAAGTCGCCTCCGAGGTGGGAAGCGGGAGGGCCGGCCGGGGGAGCTGTTTTTT

cdr3_length: 16
v_call: TRBV11-1
j_call: TRBJ1-1
d_call: NA
clone_size: NA
cdr3_aa: CASSSRLRHMNTEAFF
cdr3_nt: TGTGCCAGCAGCTCCCGCCTCCGGCACATGAACACTGAAGCTTTCTTT

cdr3_length: 14
v_call: TRBV5-6
j_call: TRBJ1-2
d_call: TRBD1
clone_size: NA
cdr3_aa: CASSSNRGLTGYTF
cdr3_nt: TGTGCCAGCAGCTCCAACAGGGGGCTAACGGGCTACACCTTC

cdr3_length: 11
v_call: TRBV20-1
j_call: TRBJ1-5
d_call: NA
clone_size: many
cdr3_aa: CSAGSNQPQHF
cdr3_nt: TGCAGTGCGGGGAGCAATCAGCCCCAGCATTTT

cdr3_length: 14
v_call: TRBV4-1
j_call: TRBJ2-5
d_call: NA
clone_size: NA
cdr3_aa: CASSEGQTQETQYF
cdr3_nt: TGCGCCAGCAGCGAAGGACAGACCCAAGAGACCCAGTACTTC

cdr3_length: 14
v_call: TRBV11-2
j_call: TRBJ1-2
d_call: NA
clone_size: once
cdr3_aa: CASSPIGGGYGYTF
cdr3_nt: TGTGCCAGCAGCCCAATCGGAGGGGGTTATGGCTACACCTTC

cdr3_length: 14
v_call: TRBV2
j_call: TRBJ1-2
d_call: NA
clone_size: NA
cdr3_aa: CASTIEPAVSGYTF
cdr3_nt: TGTGCCAGTACAATAGAACCGGCAGTATCTGGCTACACCTTC

cdr3_length: 16
v_call: TRBV9
j_call: TRBJ2-5
d_call: NA
clone_size: NA
cdr3_aa: CASSVAVTGQQETQYF
cdr3_nt: TGTGCCAGCAGCGTAGCTGTGACAGGACAACAAGAGACCCAGTACTTC

cdr3_length: 12
v_call: TRBV28
j_call: TRBJ1-2
d_call: TRBD1
clone_size: NA
cdr3_aa: CASITGGDGYTF
cdr3_nt: TGTGCCAGCATTACAGGGGGAGATGGCTACACCTTC

cdr3_length: 15
v_call: TRBV27
j_call: TRBJ2-7
d_call: TRBD2
clone_size: NA
cdr3_aa: CASSLEREGRYEQYF
cdr3_nt: TGTGCCAGCAGTTTAGAGCGGGAGGGCCGCTACGAGCAGTACTTC

cdr3_length: 15
v_call: TRBV5-1
j_call: TRBJ1-6
d_call: TRBD1
clone_size: NA
cdr3_aa: CASSPGTAFNSPLHF
cdr3_nt: TGCGCCAGCAGCCCGGGGACAGCCTTTAATTCACCCCTCCACTTT

cdr3_length: 16
v_call: TRBV11-2
j_call: TRBJ2-5
d_call: TRBD2
clone_size: NA
cdr3_aa: CASSLDGVAGGETQYF
cdr3_nt: TGTGCCAGCAGCTTAGACGGAGTGGCGGGGGGAGAGACCCAGTACTTC

cdr3_length: 13
v_call: TRBV18
j_call: TRBJ2-1
d_call: TRBD1
clone_size: NA
cdr3_aa: CASSQQGAYEQFF
cdr3_nt: TGTGCCAGCTCTCAACAGGGGGCCTATGAGCAGTTCTTC

cdr3_length: 13
v_call: TRBV19
j_call: TRBJ2-7
d_call: NA
clone_size: once
cdr3_aa: CASSSGNPYEQYF
cdr3_nt: TGTGCCAGTAGTTCAGGGAACCCCTACGAGCAGTACTTC

cdr3_length: 12
v_call: TRBV28
j_call: TRBJ2-5
d_call: NA
clone_size: NA
cdr3_aa: CASSLFLETQYF
cdr3_nt: TGTGCCAGCAGTTTGTTTCTAGAGACCCAGTACTTC

cdr3_length: 15
v_call: TRBV5-6
j_call: TRBJ1-2
d_call: TRBD1
clone_size: NA
cdr3_aa: CASSLLDRGPYGYTF
cdr3_nt: TGTGCCAGCAGCCTGCTGGACAGGGGGCCCTATGGCTACACCTTC

cdr3_length: 14
v_call: TRBV30
j_call: TRBJ2-7
d_call: NA
clone_size: NA
cdr3_aa: CAWSVGDPSYEQYF
cdr3_nt: TGTGCCTGGAGTGTTGGGGACCCGTCCTACGAGCAGTACTTC

cdr3_length: 14
v_call: TRBV9
j_call: TRBJ1-6
d_call: NA
clone_size: NA
cdr3_aa: CASSVTGRDSPLHF
cdr3_nt: TGTGCCAGCAGCGTAACAGGACGGGATTCACCCCTCCACTTT

cdr3_length: 14
v_call: TRBV10-3
j_call: TRBJ2-2
d_call: NA
clone_size: NA
cdr3_aa: CAISVGSGTGELFF
cdr3_nt: TGTGCCATCAGTGTAGGGTCGGGCACCGGGGAGCTGTTTTTT

cdr3_length: 13
v_call: TRBV7-9
j_call: TRBJ2-1
d_call: NA
clone_size: NA
cdr3_aa: CASSLGLANEQFF
cdr3_nt: TGTGCCAGCAGCTTAGGGCTAGCGAATGAGCAGTTCTTC

cdr3_length: 14
v_call: TRBV19
j_call: TRBJ2-7
d_call: NA
clone_size: NA
cdr3_aa: CASSIGGRTYEQYF
cdr3_nt: TGTGCCAGTAGTATAGGGGGGAGGACCTACGAGCAGTACTTC

cdr3_length: 15
v_call: TRBV18
j_call: TRBJ1-1
d_call: NA
clone_size: once
cdr3_aa: CASSPGPAEVTEAFF
cdr3_nt: TGTGCCAGCTCACCAGGACCGGCGGAGGTCACTGAAGCTTTCTTT

cdr3_length: 15
v_call: TRBV6-1
j_call: TRBJ1-2
d_call: TRBD1
clone_size: NA
cdr3_aa: CASSEALGQGDGYTF
cdr3_nt: TGTGCCAGCAGTGAAGCGCTAGGGCAGGGGGATGGCTACACCTTC

cdr3_length: 14
v_call: TRBV7-2
j_call: TRBJ1-5
d_call: NA
clone_size: NA
cdr3_aa: CASSSEGGNQPQHF
cdr3_nt: TGTGCCAGCAGTTCGGAAGGGGGCAATCAGCCCCAGCATTTT